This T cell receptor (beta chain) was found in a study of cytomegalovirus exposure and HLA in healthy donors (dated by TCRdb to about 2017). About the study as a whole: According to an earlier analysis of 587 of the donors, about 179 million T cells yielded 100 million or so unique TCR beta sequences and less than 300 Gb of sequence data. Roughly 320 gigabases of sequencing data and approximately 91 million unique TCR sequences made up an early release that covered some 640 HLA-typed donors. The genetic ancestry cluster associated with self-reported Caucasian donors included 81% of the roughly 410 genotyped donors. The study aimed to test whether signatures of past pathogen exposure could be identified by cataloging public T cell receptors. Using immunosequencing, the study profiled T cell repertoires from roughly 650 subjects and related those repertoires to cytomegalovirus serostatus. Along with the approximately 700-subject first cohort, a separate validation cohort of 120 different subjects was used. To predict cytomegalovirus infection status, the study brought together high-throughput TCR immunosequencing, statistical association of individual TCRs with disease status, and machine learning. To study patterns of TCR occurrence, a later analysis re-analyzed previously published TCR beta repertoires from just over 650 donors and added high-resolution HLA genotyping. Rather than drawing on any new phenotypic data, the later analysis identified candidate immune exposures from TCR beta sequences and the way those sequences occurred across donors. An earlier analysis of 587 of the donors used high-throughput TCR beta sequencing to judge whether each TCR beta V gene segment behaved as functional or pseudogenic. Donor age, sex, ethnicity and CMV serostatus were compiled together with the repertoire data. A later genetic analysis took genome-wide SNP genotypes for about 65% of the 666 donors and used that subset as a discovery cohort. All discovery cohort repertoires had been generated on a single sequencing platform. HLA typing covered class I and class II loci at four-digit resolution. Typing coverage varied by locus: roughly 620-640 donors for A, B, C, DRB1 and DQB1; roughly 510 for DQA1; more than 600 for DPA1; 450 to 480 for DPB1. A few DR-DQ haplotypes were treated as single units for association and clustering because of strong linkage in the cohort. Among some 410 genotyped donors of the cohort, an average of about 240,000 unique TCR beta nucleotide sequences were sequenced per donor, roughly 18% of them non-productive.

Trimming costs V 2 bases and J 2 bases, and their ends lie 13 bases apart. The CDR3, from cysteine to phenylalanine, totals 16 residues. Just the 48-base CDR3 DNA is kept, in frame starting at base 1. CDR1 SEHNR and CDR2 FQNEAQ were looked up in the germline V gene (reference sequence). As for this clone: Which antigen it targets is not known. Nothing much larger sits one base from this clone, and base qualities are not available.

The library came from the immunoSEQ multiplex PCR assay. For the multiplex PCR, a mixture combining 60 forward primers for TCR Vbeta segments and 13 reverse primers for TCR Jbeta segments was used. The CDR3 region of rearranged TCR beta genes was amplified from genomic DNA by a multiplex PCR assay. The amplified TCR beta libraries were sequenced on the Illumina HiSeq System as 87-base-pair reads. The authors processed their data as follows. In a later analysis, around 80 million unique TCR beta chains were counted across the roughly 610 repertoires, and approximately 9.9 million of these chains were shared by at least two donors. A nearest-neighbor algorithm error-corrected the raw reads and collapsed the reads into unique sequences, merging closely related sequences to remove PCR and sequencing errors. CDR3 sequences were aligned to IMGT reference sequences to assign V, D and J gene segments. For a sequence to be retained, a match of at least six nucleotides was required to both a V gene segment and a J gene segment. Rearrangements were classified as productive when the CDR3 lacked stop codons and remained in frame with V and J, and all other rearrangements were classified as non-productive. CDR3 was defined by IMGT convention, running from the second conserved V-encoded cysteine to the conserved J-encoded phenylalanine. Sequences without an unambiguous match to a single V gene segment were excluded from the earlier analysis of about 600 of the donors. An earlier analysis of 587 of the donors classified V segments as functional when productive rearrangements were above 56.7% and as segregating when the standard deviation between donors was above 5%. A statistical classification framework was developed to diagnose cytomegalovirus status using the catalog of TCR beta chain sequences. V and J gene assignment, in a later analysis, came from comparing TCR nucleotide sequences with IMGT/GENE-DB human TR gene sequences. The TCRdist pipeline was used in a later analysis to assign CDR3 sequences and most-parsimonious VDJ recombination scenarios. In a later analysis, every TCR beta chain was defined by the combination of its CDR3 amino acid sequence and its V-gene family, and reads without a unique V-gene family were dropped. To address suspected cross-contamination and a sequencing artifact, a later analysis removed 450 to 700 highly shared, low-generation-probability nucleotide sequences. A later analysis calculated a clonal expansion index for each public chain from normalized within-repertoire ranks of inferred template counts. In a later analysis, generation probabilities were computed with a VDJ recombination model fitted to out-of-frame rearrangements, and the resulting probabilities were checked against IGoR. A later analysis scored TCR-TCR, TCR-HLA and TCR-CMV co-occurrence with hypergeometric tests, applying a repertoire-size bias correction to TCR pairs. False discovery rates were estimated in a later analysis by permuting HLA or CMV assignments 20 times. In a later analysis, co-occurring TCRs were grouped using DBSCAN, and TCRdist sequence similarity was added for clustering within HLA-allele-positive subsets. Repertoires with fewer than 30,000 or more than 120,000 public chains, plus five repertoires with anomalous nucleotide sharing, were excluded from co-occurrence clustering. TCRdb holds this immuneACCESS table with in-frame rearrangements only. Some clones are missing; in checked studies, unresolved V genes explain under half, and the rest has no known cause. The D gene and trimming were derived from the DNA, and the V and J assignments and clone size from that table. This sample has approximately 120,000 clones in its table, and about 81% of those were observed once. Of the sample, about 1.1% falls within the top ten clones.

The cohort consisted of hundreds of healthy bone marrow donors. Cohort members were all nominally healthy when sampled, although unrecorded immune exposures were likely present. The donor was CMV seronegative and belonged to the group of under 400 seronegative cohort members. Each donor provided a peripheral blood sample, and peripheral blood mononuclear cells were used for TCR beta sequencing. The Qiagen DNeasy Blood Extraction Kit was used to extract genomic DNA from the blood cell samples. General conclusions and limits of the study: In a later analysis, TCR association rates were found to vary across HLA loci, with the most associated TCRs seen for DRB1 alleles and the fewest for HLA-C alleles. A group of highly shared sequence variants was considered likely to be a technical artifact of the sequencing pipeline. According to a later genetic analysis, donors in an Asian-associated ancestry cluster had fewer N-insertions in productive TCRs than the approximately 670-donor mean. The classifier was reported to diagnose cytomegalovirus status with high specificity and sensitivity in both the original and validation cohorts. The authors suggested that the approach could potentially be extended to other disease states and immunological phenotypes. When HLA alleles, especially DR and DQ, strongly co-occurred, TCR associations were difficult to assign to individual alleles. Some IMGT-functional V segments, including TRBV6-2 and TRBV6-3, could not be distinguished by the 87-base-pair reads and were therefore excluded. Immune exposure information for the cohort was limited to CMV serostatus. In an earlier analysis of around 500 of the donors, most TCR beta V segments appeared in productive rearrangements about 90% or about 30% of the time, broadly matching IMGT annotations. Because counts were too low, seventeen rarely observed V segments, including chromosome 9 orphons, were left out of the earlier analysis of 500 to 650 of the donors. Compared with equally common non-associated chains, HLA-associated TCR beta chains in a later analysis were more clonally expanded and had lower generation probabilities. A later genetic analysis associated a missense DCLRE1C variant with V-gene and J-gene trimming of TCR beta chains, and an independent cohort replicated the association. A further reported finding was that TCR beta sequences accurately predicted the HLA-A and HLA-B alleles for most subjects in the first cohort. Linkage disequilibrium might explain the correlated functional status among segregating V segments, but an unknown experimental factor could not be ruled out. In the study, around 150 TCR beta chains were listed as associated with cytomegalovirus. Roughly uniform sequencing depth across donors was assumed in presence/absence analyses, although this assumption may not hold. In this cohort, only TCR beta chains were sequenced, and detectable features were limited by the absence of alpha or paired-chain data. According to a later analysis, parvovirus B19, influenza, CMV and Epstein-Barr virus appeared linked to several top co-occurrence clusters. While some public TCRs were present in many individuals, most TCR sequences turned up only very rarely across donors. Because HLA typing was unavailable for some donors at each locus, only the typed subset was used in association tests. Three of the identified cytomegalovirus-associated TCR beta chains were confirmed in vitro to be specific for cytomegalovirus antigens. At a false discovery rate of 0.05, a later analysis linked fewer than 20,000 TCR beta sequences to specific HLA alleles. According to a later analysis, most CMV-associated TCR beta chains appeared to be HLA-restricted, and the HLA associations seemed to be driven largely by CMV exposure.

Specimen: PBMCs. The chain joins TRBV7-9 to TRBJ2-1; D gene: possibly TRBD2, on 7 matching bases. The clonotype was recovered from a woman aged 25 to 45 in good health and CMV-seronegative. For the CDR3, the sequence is CASSLPAGAAYNEQFF. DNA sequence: TGTGCCAGCAGCTTACCGGCGGGGGCCGCCTACAATGAGCAGTTCTTC.